Listed here are 17 T cell receptor beta chains from one sample, sequenced in a study of cytomegalovirus exposure and HLA in healthy donors. The assay was immunoSEQ multiplex PCR, and TCRdb's table has in-frame clones only and misses some. The sample includes some 80,000 clones, around 96% of them seen just once. Sample: PBMCs. The receptor set was obtained from a woman between 18 and 29 years old in good health and CMV-seronegative.

V and J are TRBV27 and TRBJ1-6; no clear D gene. This CDR3 is 18 amino acids long. Germline V gene sequence: CDR1 MNHEY, CDR2 SMNVEV (reference sequence). V lost 3 bases, J lost 2 bases, and 17 bases lay in between. The CDR3: CASSFGGRPVTYNSPLHF. As DNA, the CDR3 is TGTGCCAGCAGTTTCGGCGGGCGACCCGTTACCTATAATTCACCCCTCCACTTT.

This clone was recorded only once. The chain has TRBV29-1 and TRBJ2-2, with 8 bases that match TRBD2. V lost 5 bases and J lost 1; bases outside the gene matches: 6. The CDR3 has 15 residues. The germline V gene encodes CDR1 SQVTM and CDR2 ANQGSEA. CDR3: CSVRVAGQNTGELFF. The CDR3 DNA reads as TGCAGCGTTCGGGTAGCGGGACAGAACACCGGGGAGCTGTTTTTT.

The gene calls are TRBV25-1 and TRBJ2-2; 12 bases match TRBD1. This CDR3 contains 15 residues. V lost 10 bases and J lost 8; bases outside the gene matches: 11. Germline CDR1 reads MGHDK; CDR2 reads SYGVNS. The CDR3 DNA reads as TGTGCCACCCCAGATCGGGACAGGGGGCTTGGGGAGCTGTTTTTT. This translates into CATPDRDRGLGELFF. Looking up the rest from reference TRBV25-1 and TRBJ2-2 gives the full variable domain: EADIYQTPRYLVIGTGKKITLECSQTMGHDKMYWYQQDPGMELHLIHYSYGVNSTEKGDLSSESTVSRIRTEHFPLTLESARPSHTSQYLCATPDRDRGLGELFFGEGSRLTVL.

Regarding this clone: One junction end does not reproduce the germline sequence, and a read error may be involved. The chain links TRBV10-3 to TRBJ1-2; D might be TRBD1 (5 bases). The CDR3 has 15 amino acids. Germline values: CDR1 ENHRY, CDR2 SYGVKD. The DNA of the CDR3 is TGTGCCATCACCGAAGGAGAGGTACAGGCCTATCGCTACACCTTC. Protein product: CAITEGEVQAYRYTF.

The DNA for the CDR3 is TGCGCCAGCAGTGAGGGTCTAGCGGGAGGGAACAATGAGCAGTTCTTC. Translated, it gives CASSEGLAGGNNEQFF. The chain recombines TRBV10-1 with TRBJ2-1; 12 bases map to TRBD2. CDR3 length equals 16 residues. After removal of 2 bases from V and 5 bases from J, the junction contained 4 bases not matched to a gene. Germline V gene data show CDR1 as WNHNN and CDR2 as SYGVQD (reference sequence).

The J gene is TRBJ1-2, the V gene TRBV5-1; maybe TRBD1 (6 bases). In germline, CDR1 is SGHRS, CDR2 YFSETQ. The V end lost 3 bases, the J end lost 5 bases, and 14 bases lay between the germline ends. The CDR3 sequence is 14 residues long. As DNA, the CDR3 is TGCGCCAGCAGCTCAGGGGAACTCGGGTATGGCTACACCTTC. Its protein product is CASSSGELGYGYTF.

The V gene is TRBV12-5, the J gene TRBJ2-1; 10 nucleotides match TRBD2. CDR1 is LGHNT, CDR2 FRNRAP, per germline. Unmatched junction bases numbered 11, after V lost 7 bases and J lost 5 bases. The length of the CDR3 is 16 residues. CDR3 bases: TGTGCTAGTGCCGAAAGTAGGGGACTAGCGCACAATGAGCAGTTCTTC. This gives the protein CASAESRGLAHNEQFF. The whole variable domain, remainder taken from reference TRBV12-5 and TRBJ2-1, is DARVTQTPRHKVTEMGQEVTMRCQPILGHNTVFWYRQTMMQGLELLAYFRNRAPLDDSGMPKDRFSAEMPDATLATLKIQPSEPRDSAVYFCASAESRGLAHNEQFFGPGTRLTVL.

The chain's CDR3 is CASSMIAGAGEQYF. In DNA, the CDR3 is TGTGCCAGTAGTATGATAGCGGGAGCGGGCGAGCAGTACTTC. The rearrangement joins TRBV19 to TRBJ2-7, with 9 bases that match TRBD2. This CDR3 has 14 residues. Losses at the gene ends were 3 bases for V and 6 bases for J; bases not matched to a gene: 6. Per germline, CDR1 LNHDA and CDR2 SQIVND (reference sequence).

This chain uses TRBV7-2 with TRBJ2-1, with TRBD2 identical over 9 bases. CDR3 length: 14 amino acids. The V segment lost 7 bases and the J segment 8 bases; nucleotides outside the gene matches: 9. From germline, CDR1 is SGHTA and CDR2 FQGNSA. The CDR3, as DNA: TGTGCCAGCATGCGTAGCGGGAGCTGGGATGAGCAGTTCTTC. As protein: CASMRSGSWDEQFF.

The chain joins TRBV28 to TRBJ2-1, with TRBD2 matching over 8 bases. Germline CDR1 is MDHEN and CDR2 is SYDVKM. This CDR3 comprises 16 residues. Trimming at V came to 6 bases and at J to 4 bases, leaving 11 bases not matched to a gene. The CDR3 loop reads CASRPGRETPYNEQFF. CDR3 nucleotide sequence: TGTGCCAGCAGGCCCGGGAGGGAAACCCCTTACAATGAGCAGTTCTTC. The full variable domain, its missing parts supplied by reference TRBV28 and TRBJ2-1, is DVKVTQSSRYLVKRTGEKVFLECVQDMDHENMFWYRQDPGLGLRLIYFSYDVKMKEKGDIPEGYSVSREKKERFSLILESASTNQTSMYLCASRPGRETPYNEQFFGPGTRLTVL.

The J gene is TRBJ2-7, the V gene TRBV5-4; 10 positions match TRBD2. Trimming took 4 bases from V and 1 from J; bases not matched to a gene: 8. Germline V CDR1 and CDR2: SGHNT, YYREEE (reference sequence). This CDR3 spans 16 amino acids. The CDR3 loop is CASSPSSGSGSYEQYF. Here the CDR3 DNA reads TGTGCCAGCAGCCCATCTAGCGGGAGTGGTTCCTACGAGCAGTACTTC.

The chain recombines TRBV7-9 with TRBJ1-2, with D possibly being TRBD1 (6 bases). The V gene's germline CDR1 is SEHNR and CDR2 FQNEAQ (reference sequence). This CDR3 comprises 13 residues. With 5 bases removed from V and 6 bases from J, the gap between germline ends came to 13 bases. The CDR3, as DNA: TGTGCCAGCAGCGAACAGGGCATTGATGGCTACACCTTC. Amino acids: CASSEQGIDGYTF.

In this sample, this clone turned up once. V gene TRBV5-4 combines with J gene TRBJ1-1; D gene unclear. Germline loops: CDR1 SGHNT, CDR2 YYREEE (reference sequence). V lost 0 bases and J 1 base, leaving 10 bases between the germline ends. CDR3 length: 15 amino acids. Here the CDR3 reads CASSLVGSGNTEAFF. The CDR3 bases are TGTGCCAGCAGCTTGGTTGGCAGTGGGAACACTGAAGCTTTCTTT.

The gene calls are TRBV10-3 and TRBJ2-5, with D maybe TRBD2 (6 bases). The CDR3 length is 15 residues. Germline V lookup: CDR1 ENHRY, CDR2 SYGVKD. V gave up 5 bases and J gave up 4 bases, with 17 bases separating them. CDR3 region: CAISTVGTSRETQYF. CDR3 coding DNA: TGTGCCATCAGTACAGTCGGGACTTCGAGAGAGACCCAGTACTTC.

V is TRBV11-3 and J is TRBJ2-1, with 9 bases identical to TRBD2. Losses at the gene ends were 5 bases for V and 2 bases for J; bases not matched to a gene: 4. Germline CDR1 is SGHNT and CDR2 is YENEEA. The CDR3 loop spans 15 amino acids. CDR3 in amino acids: CASSATSGPYNEQFF. CDR3 nucleotides: TGTGCCAGCAGCGCCACTAGCGGGCCCTACAATGAGCAGTTCTTC.

This sequence joins TRBV7-9 and TRBJ2-1, with TRBD2 matching over 8 bases. In germline, CDR1 is SEHNR, CDR2 FQNEAQ (reference sequence). This CDR3 contains 15 residues. Losses at the gene ends were 3 bases for V and 1 base for J; bases not matched to a gene: 2. The CDR3 region is CASSLGGRSYNEQFF. CDR3 nucleotide sequence: TGTGCCAGCAGCTTGGGCGGGAGGTCCTACAATGAGCAGTTCTTC.

The chain employs TRBV19 and TRBJ2-7; 11 bases match TRBD2. Trimming removed 4 bases from V and 2 bases from J; junction bases left unmatched: 4. CDR1 is LNHDA, CDR2 SQIVND, per germline (reference sequence). This CDR3 has 15 residues. The CDR3 protein is CASSTSGRPPYEQYF. DNA for the CDR3: TGTGCCAGTAGTACTAGCGGGAGGCCTCCCTACGAGCAGTACTTC. Full variable domain (rest looked up from reference TRBV19 and TRBJ2-7): DGGITQSPKYLFRKEGQNVTLSCEQNLNHDAMYWYRQDPGQGLRLIYYSQIVNDFQKGDIAEGYSVSREKKESFPLTVTSAQKNPTAFYLCASSTSGRPPYEQYFGPGTRLTVT.